The present TCR beta chain was sequenced within a study of cytomegalovirus exposure and HLA in healthy donors. General study results and limits: Three CMV-associated chains were confirmed in vitro to be specific for CMV antigens.

Using immunoSEQ multiplex PCR, the repertoire was profiled, and TCRdb retains in-frame clones only, with some absent. The sample has about 21,000 clones, approximately 96% seen once. CDR1 SEHNR and CDR2 FQNEAQ come from the germline V gene (reference sequence). Trimming took off 3 bases at V and 6 bases at J, with 14 bases between the two ends. This CDR3 spans 14 amino acids. Concerning this clone: Its antigen remains unidentified.

The chain uses TRBV7-9 and TRBJ1-1, with D possibly TRBD1 on 5 matching bases. Sequencing input: PBMCs. The source of this sequence is a man younger than 45 in good health and CMV-seropositive. The CDR3 coding sequence is TGTGCCAGCAGCTTGAATCTCGGGGGGGCTGAAGCTTTCTTT. Residues: CASSLNLGGAEAFF.